What follows describes a single TCR beta chain. Its antigen is still unknown. The CDR3 has 15 amino acids. Germline CDR1 and CDR2: SNHLY and FYNNEI. Trimming took 6 bases from V and 7 from J; bases not matched to a gene: 14. Template material for TCR beta VDJ and CDR3 profiling consisted of genomic DNA. TCRdb analysed the reads with MiXCR anew, one entry per CDR3 protein. Of more than 200,000 distinct CDR3 sequences listed, over 40% were seen once; the top ten hold nearly 20%. These data come from a study of CD8+CD57+ T cells in acquired aplastic anemia. Across the whole study: Sorted CD4+ and CD8+ cell DNA averaged about 3.5 ug.

By flow cytometry, patients selected for sequencing had shown an expansion of CD8+CD57+ cells. No therapy was given to patients before blood sampling. Study findings and constraints: Comparison of patients with controls identified about 30 shared CD8+ CDR3 sequences.

This rearrangement joins TRBV2 to TRBJ2-7; 8 bases align to TRBD1. The source material was sorted CD4+, CD8+, or CD8+CD57+ T cells (not recorded which) from PBMCs. This clonotype was obtained from a human donor with aplastic anemia. CDR3: CASSADRVSMGEQYF. In DNA form, the CDR3 reads TGTGCCAGCAGCGCGGACAGGGTATCCATGGGGGAGCAGTACTTC. Full variable domain (rest looked up from reference TRBV2 and TRBJ2-7): EPEVTQTPSHQVTQMGQEVILRCVPISNHLYFYWYRQILGQKVEFLVSFYNNEISEKSEIFDDQFSVERPDGSNFTLKIRSTKLEDSAMYFCASSADRVSMGEQYFGPGTRLTVT.